These 15 T cell receptor beta chains share one sample of origin, sequenced in a study of CD8+ T cells in alopecia areata. Treatment: oral pan-JAK inhibitor, 5-10 mg twice daily. Investigators isolated RNA and reverse transcribed it into cDNA to act as the sequencing template. TCRdb's table, derived via immunoSEQ multiplex PCR, lists solely in-frame clones and lacks some. The sample lists approximately 210,000 clones, roughly 60% occurring once. The sequencing used CD4+ T cells sorted from blood, collected at week 24, from a patient treated with tofacitinib. All receptors derive from a human donor with alopecia areata.

The chain recombines TRBV7-8 with TRBJ2-7; a possible D gene is TRBD2 (7 bases). Trimming stripped 0 bases from V and 2 bases from J, with 11 bases between. CDR3 length: 15 residues. Germline-derived CDR1 and CDR2 are SGHVS and FQNEAQ. The CDR3, as DNA: TGTGCCAGCAGCTTAGCGGGGGGGCGGACCTACGAGCAGTACTTC. Translated, it gives CASSLAGGRTYEQYF. Filled out from reference TRBV7-8 and TRBJ2-7, the complete variable domain reads GAGVSQSPRYKVAKRGQDVALRCDPISGHVSLFWYQQALGQGPEFLTYFQNEAQLDKSGLPSDRFFAERPEGSVSTLKIQRTQQEDSAVYLCASSLAGGRTYEQYFGPGTRLTVT.

The chain couples TRBV5-6 to TRBJ2-7; D not resolved. CDR3 length: 13 amino acids. The germline V gene has CDR1 SGHDT and CDR2 YYEEEE. V was pared by 4 bases and J by 2 bases, with 10 bases between. The CDR3 nucleotides are TGTGCCAGCAGCATCGGGCCTACCTACGAGCAGTACTTC. Residues: CASSIGPTYEQYF.

This chain joins TRBV27 and TRBJ2-7; D may be TRBD1 (6 bases). With 6 bases removed from V and 4 bases from J, the gap between germline ends came to 13 bases. In germline, CDR1 is MNHEY, CDR2 SMNVEV (reference sequence). The CDR3 totals 13 residues. CDR3 DNA: TGTGCCAGCAGACGGACAGCTGATTACGAGCAGTACTTC. Amino acids: CASRRTADYEQYF.

A single count supports this clone. The chain uses TRBV29-1 and TRBJ1-1; 10 bases line up with TRBD1. V shed 6 bases and J 8 bases; nucleotides not matched to a gene: 6. Germline CDR1 and CDR2: SQVTM and ANQGSEA. The CDR3 runs to 12 residues. CDR3 sequence reads: CSVAGTGVEAFF. The CDR3 DNA sequence: TGCAGCGTAGCCGGGACAGGGGTAGAAGCTTTCTTT.

This rearrangement joins TRBV5-1 to TRBJ2-5; weak D call: TRBD2 (7 bases). V was cut by 1 base and J by 5 bases, with 12 bases left in between. The CDR3 loop spans 14 amino acids. The germline gives CDR1 SGHRS, CDR2 YFSETQ. The CDR3: CASSLRGAGETQYF. The CDR3 coding sequence is TGCGCCAGCAGCTTGCGGGGGGCCGGTGAGACCCAGTACTTC.

The chain is built from TRBV9 and TRBJ1-5; D is perhaps TRBD1 (6 bases). Trimming removed 0 bases from V and 7 bases from J, with 20 bases in between. The germline V gene encodes CDR1 SGDLS and CDR2 YYNGEE. The CDR3 length is 17 residues. The CDR3 reads CASSVGGAGRTDQPQHF. CDR3 coding DNA: TGTGCCAGCAGCGTAGGGGGAGCCGGGAGGACAGACCAGCCCCAGCATTTT.

V gene TRBV30 combines with J gene TRBJ1-2; D remains unclear. V gave up 1 base and J gave up 8 bases, with 8 bases separating them. The CDR3 sequence is 11 residues long. Germline CDR1 and CDR2: GTSNPN and SVGIG (reference sequence). For the CDR3, the DNA is TGTGCCTGGAGTGCCCCGGCAGGCTACACCTTC. Translated, it gives CAWSAPAGYTF.

The rearrangement links TRBV29-1 to TRBJ2-3; D unresolved. Germline CDR1 and CDR2: SQVTM and ANQGSEA. V was cut by 3 bases and J by 2 bases, with 6 bases left in between. This CDR3 has 12 amino acids. The CDR3 coding sequence is TGCAGCGTTGATGATTACACAGATACGCAGTATTTT. Protein product: CSVDDYTDTQYF.

This chain connects TRBV2 to TRBJ1-2; weak D call: TRBD1 (5 bases). This CDR3 comprises 14 residues. Germline loops: CDR1 SNHLY, CDR2 FYNNEI. V was trimmed by 1 base and J by 5 bases, leaving 11 bases between them. As DNA, the CDR3 is TGTGCCAGCAGTGAAGGGGGGACGCTTTATGGCTACACCTTC. It codes for CASSEGGTLYGYTF. The full variable domain, with the rest looked up from reference TRBV2 and TRBJ1-2, is EPEVTQTPSHQVTQMGQEVILRCVPISNHLYFYWYRQILGQKVEFLVSFYNNEISEKSEIFDDQFSVERPDGSNFTLKIRSTKLEDSAMYFCASSEGGTLYGYTFGSGTRLTVV.

The V gene is TRBV29-1, the J gene TRBJ2-5, with unresolved D. The CDR3 is made up of 12 amino acids. Trimming took off 8 bases at V and 1 base at J, with 11 bases between the two ends. Germline lookup yields CDR1 SQVTM and CDR2 ANQGSEA. CDR3 sequence: CSCRHFQETQYF. The CDR3 nucleotides read TGCAGCTGTAGACATTTCCAAGAGACCCAGTACTTC.

This rearrangement joins TRBV29-1 to TRBJ2-6, with 7 nucleotides matching TRBD1. CDR1 and CDR2 (germline): SQVTM, ANQGSEA. The V segment lost 8 bases and the J segment 1 base; nucleotides outside the gene matches: 11. CDR3 length: 16 amino acids. DNA for the CDR3: TGCAGCCTCCTCCGAGACAGGGTTTCTGGGGCCAACGTCCTGACTTTC. It translates to CSLLRDRVSGANVLTF.

This clone was detected only a few times. This chain joins TRBV29-1 and TRBJ1-2, with D possibly being TRBD1 (6 bases). Looked up from germline, CDR1 is SQVTM and CDR2 is ANQGSEA. V dropped 4 bases and J dropped 6 bases, with 18 bases sitting between them. The length of the CDR3 is 14 residues. CDR3 loop: CSVGGHRQGDGYTF. In DNA, the CDR3 is TGCAGCGTTGGGGGACACCGACAAGGGGATGGCTACACCTTC.

This clone appeared once. The chain is built from TRBV15 and TRBJ1-2, with D possibly TRBD1 on 6 matching bases. V was clipped by 1 base and J by 5 bases, with 14 bases between them. The germline CDR1 and CDR2 sequences are LNHNV and YYDKDF (reference sequence). The CDR3 loop spans 15 amino acids. CDR3 loop: CATSRGQEGRYGYTF. For the CDR3, the DNA is TGTGCCACCAGCAGAGGACAGGAAGGACGATATGGCTACACCTTC.

The chain carries TRBV29-1 and TRBJ1-1, with D hard to call. Germline V gene lookup returns CDR1 SQVTM and CDR2 ANQGSEA. The CDR3 sequence is 9 residues long. V lost 6 bases and J lost 8, with 7 bases in between. CDR3 sequence: CSVQPEAFF. The CDR3 DNA reads TGCAGCGTACAGCCAGAAGCTTTCTTT.

The chain joins TRBV5-4 to TRBJ1-2, with D hard to call. The V gene lost 2 bases and the J gene lost 4 bases, with 9 bases spanning the gap. The length of the CDR3 is 13 residues. CDR1 SGHNT and CDR2 YYREEE come from the germline V gene (reference sequence). CDR3 sequence reads: CASSFGDGYGYTF. The DNA for the CDR3 is TGTGCCAGCAGCTTCGGGGATGGCTATGGCTACACCTTC.